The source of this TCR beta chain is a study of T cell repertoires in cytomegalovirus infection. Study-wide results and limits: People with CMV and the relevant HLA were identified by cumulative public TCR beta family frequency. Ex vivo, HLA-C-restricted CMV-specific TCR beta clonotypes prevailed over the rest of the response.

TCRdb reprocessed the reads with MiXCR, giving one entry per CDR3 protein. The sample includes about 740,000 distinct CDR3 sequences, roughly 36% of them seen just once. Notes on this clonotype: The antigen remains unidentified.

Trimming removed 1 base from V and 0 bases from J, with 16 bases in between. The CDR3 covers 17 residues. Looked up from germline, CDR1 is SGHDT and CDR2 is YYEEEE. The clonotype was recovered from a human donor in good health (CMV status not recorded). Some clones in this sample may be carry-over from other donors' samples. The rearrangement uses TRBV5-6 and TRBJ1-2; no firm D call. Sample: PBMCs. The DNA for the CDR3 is TGTGCCAGCAGCTTGTACTTGGACCGAAACGCTAACTATGGCTACACCTTC. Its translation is CASSLYLDRNANYGYTF.